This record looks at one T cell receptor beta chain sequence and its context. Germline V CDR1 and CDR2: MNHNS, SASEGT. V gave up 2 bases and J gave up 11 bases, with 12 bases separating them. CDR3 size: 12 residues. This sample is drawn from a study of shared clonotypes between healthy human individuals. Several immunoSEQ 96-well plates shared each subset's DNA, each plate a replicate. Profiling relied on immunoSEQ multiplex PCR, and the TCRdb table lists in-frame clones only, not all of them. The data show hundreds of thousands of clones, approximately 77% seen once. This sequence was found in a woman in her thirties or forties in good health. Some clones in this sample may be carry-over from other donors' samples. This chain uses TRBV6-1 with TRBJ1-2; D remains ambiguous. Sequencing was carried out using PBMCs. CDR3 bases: TGTGCCAGCAGTGAAAAGGCCTGGATTTACACCTTC. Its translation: CASSEKAWIYTF.